The 28 T cell receptor beta chains in this list originate from one sample, sequenced in a study of CD8+ T cells in alopecia areata. Sequencing relied on a cDNA template that was reverse transcribed from extracted RNA. Generated by immunoSEQ multiplex PCR, the TCRdb table keeps only in-frame clones and is missing some. This table has about 200,000 clones, 45% to 65% appearing once. Indicated treatment: oral pan-JAK inhibitor, 5-10 mg twice daily. The sequences come from CD4+ T cells sorted from blood, collected at week 4, from a patient treated with tofacitinib. All receptors come from a human donor with alopecia areata.

This clone was counted once. This chain links TRBV2 with TRBJ2-7; 10 nucleotides agree with TRBD1. CDR1 and CDR2 from the germline V gene are SNHLY and FYNNEI. The CDR3 is made up of 14 amino acids. V shed 8 bases, J shed 5 bases, and the junction held 9 bases outside the gene matches. The CDR3 region has the DNA TGTGCCAGCGGTGGGGGACAGGGGCCCCACGAGCAGTACTTC. Translated: CASGGGQGPHEQYF.

This sequence joins TRBV19 and TRBJ1-6, with D tentatively TRBD1 (5 bases). Trimming stripped 6 bases from V and 6 bases from J, with 9 bases between. Germline loops: CDR1 LNHDA, CDR2 SQIVND (reference sequence). CDR3 size: 13 residues. In DNA form, the CDR3 reads TGTGCCAGTAGCCAGACAGCTAATTCACCCCTCCACTTT. The encoded protein is CASSQTANSPLHF.

Only a few counts were recorded for this clone. The chain uses TRBV2 and TRBJ1-5, with 10 positions matching TRBD1. Germline assignment: CDR1 SNHLY and CDR2 FYNNEI. There are 14 residues in the CDR3. V lost 6 bases to trimming and J lost 7 bases; unmatched junction nucleotides: 6. The CDR3 region has the DNA TGTGCCAGCAGGACGACAGGGGGCTGGCAGCCCCAGCATTTT. Its translation: CASRTTGGWQPQHF. The whole variable domain, filled in from reference TRBV2 and TRBJ1-5, reads EPEVTQTPSHQVTQMGQEVILRCVPISNHLYFYWYRQILGQKVEFLVSFYNNEISEKSEIFDDQFSVERPDGSNFTLKIRSTKLEDSAMYFCASRTTGGWQPQHFGDGTRLSIL.

This chain links TRBV7-2 with TRBJ2-7; the match to TRBD2 covers 7 bases. Germline loops: CDR1 SGHTA, CDR2 FQGNSA. The length of the CDR3 is 15 residues. The junction had 9 bases not matched to a gene; V was cut back by 1 base and J by 6 bases. The CDR3 DNA reads TGTGCCAGCAGCTTAGTAGACCAGGGAGGGTCCGAGCAGTACTTC. Protein product: CASSLVDQGGSEQYF.

The chain recombines TRBV6-5 with TRBJ2-7; D uncertain. Per the germline V gene, CDR1 is MNHEY and CDR2 is SVGAGI. The CDR3 sequence is 14 residues long. The V gene lost 8 bases and the J gene lost 3 bases, with 17 bases spanning the gap. The CDR3 reads CASRLTRTNYEQYF. Written as DNA, the CDR3 is TGTGCCAGCCGATTGACGCGAACAAACTACGAGCAGTACTTC.

V is TRBV6-6 and J is TRBJ2-7; 7 bases are shared with TRBD2. The CDR3 sequence is 13 residues long. V shed 2 bases and J 5 bases; nucleotides not matched to a gene: 3. Germline V gene lookup returns CDR1 MNHNY and CDR2 SVGAGI (reference sequence). CDR3 residues: CASSYRGENEQYF. CDR3 sequence (DNA): TGTGCCAGCAGTTACCGGGGGGAGAACGAGCAGTACTTC.

Details on this clone: A read error is likely, as this CDR3 ends without the conserved phenylalanine or tryptophan. It is unclear where the CDR3 begins or ends on the DNA, so no DNA is shown, and the CDR3 is as TCRdb lists it. The V and J genes are TRBV29-1 and TRBJ1-2. Counting both end residues, the CDR3 totals 10 amino acids. The germline V gene encodes CDR1 SQVTM and CDR2 ANQGSEA. Here the CDR3 reads CSASTSRLLL.

V gene TRBV4-1 combines with J gene TRBJ2-2, with D tentatively TRBD2 (7 bases). The CDR3 contains 15 residues. CDR1 is MGHRA and CDR2 is YSYEKL in the germline V gene. V lost 7 bases and J 0 bases, leaving 12 bases between the germline ends. CDR3 in DNA: TGCGCCAGCAACCGGGGGGCCTCGAACACCGGGGAGCTGTTTTTT. It codes for CASNRGASNTGELFF.

The V call is TRBV19, the J call TRBJ2-5; D possibly corresponds to TRBD1 (5 bases). The germline V and J ends were trimmed by 10 bases and 6 bases, with 24 bases remaining between them. The CDR3 loop spans 15 amino acids. Germline CDR1 LNHDA, CDR2 SQIVND (reference sequence). CDR3 loop: CATSAGNRRGKTQYF. CDR3 in DNA: TGTGCCACTTCAGCTGGGAACAGGAGAGGAAAGACCCAGTACTTC.

The chain has TRBV19 and TRBJ2-7; TRBD2 might be the D (7 bases). There are 15 residues in the CDR3. V gave up 3 bases and J gave up 2 bases, with 14 bases separating them. CDR1 and CDR2 (germline): LNHDA, SQIVND (reference sequence). The DNA of the CDR3 is TGTGCCAGTAGTATGGGACGGGGGGCCGCCTACGAGCAGTACTTC. Its translation: CASSMGRGAAYEQYF.

The J gene is TRBJ2-2, the V gene TRBV2; D is unclear. The length of the CDR3 is 14 residues. The V and J ends lost 2 bases and 6 bases respectively, with 10 bases between them. In germline, CDR1 is SNHLY, CDR2 FYNNEI. CDR3: CASSEFEESGELFF. CDR3 DNA sequence: TGTGCCAGCAGTGAATTCGAGGAATCCGGGGAGCTGTTTTTT.

V is TRBV28 and J is TRBJ2-7; D unclear. Deletions cut 4 bases from V and 2 bases from J, with 21 bases between. Germline V gene lookup returns CDR1 MDHEN and CDR2 SYDVKM. The CDR3 is made up of 17 amino acids. The CDR3 DNA reads as TGTGCCAGCAGTTGGAATATGGCCCCTCGGACGACCTACGAGCAGTACTTC. Protein: CASSWNMAPRTTYEQYF.

This chain links TRBV20-1 with TRBJ1-1; D gene unclear. This CDR3 region has 11 residues. Trimming took 0 bases from V and 7 from J, leaving 6 bases between them. Germline V gene lookup returns CDR1 DFQATT and CDR2 SNEGSKA (reference sequence). The CDR3 DNA sequence: TGCAGTGCTAGAGATGAGGGTGAAGCTTTCTTT. This translates into CSARDEGEAFF.

The chain is built from TRBV5-1 and TRBJ1-6, with 8 bases aligning to TRBD1. After removal of 4 bases from V and 13 bases from J, the junction contained 10 bases not matched to a gene. The germline V gene has CDR1 SGHRS and CDR2 YFSETQ. The length of the CDR3 is 14 residues. This chain's CDR3 is CASSPMDREAPLHF. The CDR3 DNA reads as TGCGCCAGCAGCCCTATGGACAGGGAAGCTCCCCTCCACTTT.

The chain links TRBV29-1 to TRBJ1-2; 8 nucleotides line up with TRBD1. CDR3 length equals 14 residues. Germline V gene sequence: CDR1 SQVTM, CDR2 ANQGSEA. With 3 bases clipped from V and 6 bases from J, the junction kept 9 bases outside the gene matches. In DNA, the CDR3 is TGCAGCGTTGAGACGACAGGGGTTGGGAATGGCTACACCTTC. Protein: CSVETTGVGNGYTF.

The chain recombines TRBV5-6 with TRBJ2-3; D not resolved. The germline V and J ends were trimmed by 7 bases and 1 base, with 10 bases remaining between them. The CDR3 is 13 amino acids. Germline lookup yields CDR1 SGHDT and CDR2 YYEEEE. In nucleotides, the CDR3 is TGTGCCAGCGCCAACACAGGCACAGATACGCAGTATTTT. It yields the protein CASANTGTDTQYF. Combining the CDR3 with reference TRBV5-6 and TRBJ2-3 gives the whole variable domain DAGVTQSPTHLIKTRGQQVTLRCSPKSGHDTVSWYQQALGQGPQFIFQYYEEEERQRGNFPDRFSGHQFPNYSSELNVNALLLGDSALYLCASANTGTDTQYFGPGTRLTVL.

CDR3 region: CAWTGVGNEKLFF. CDR3 DNA: TGTGCCTGGACGGGGGTAGGAAACGAAAAACTGTTTTTT. This chain uses TRBV30 with TRBJ1-4; D might be TRBD1 (5 bases). The CDR3 spans 13 residues. Deletions cut 4 bases from V and 8 bases from J, with 14 bases between. The germline CDR1 and CDR2 sequences are GTSNPN and SVGIG (reference sequence).

This sequence joins TRBV7-9 and TRBJ1-1, with 7 bases that match TRBD1. This CDR3 has 14 residues. V was clipped by 5 bases and J by 1 base; unmatched bases: 4. Looked up from germline, CDR1 is SEHNR and CDR2 is FQNEAQ (reference sequence). The DNA for the CDR3 is TGTGCCAGCAGCCATCGGACAGGGAACACTGAAGCTTTCTTT. As protein: CASSHRTGNTEAFF.

This clone was seen only a few times. The chain couples TRBV10-3 to TRBJ2-1, with D perhaps TRBD2 (6 bases). The CDR3 length is 13 residues. V was cut by 8 bases and J by 9 bases, with 17 bases left in between. Germline V gene data show CDR1 as ENHRY and CDR2 as SYGVKD. For the CDR3, the DNA is TGTGCCATCTCCCGGGAGCAGGTTGGTGAGCAGTTCTTC. Translated, it gives CAISREQVGEQFF.

The chain recombines TRBV5-1 with TRBJ2-6, with TRBD1 matching 7 bases. There are 17 residues in the CDR3. The V and J ends lost 5 bases and 8 bases, in that order; junction bases with no gene match: 16. CDR1 and CDR2 (germline): SGHRS, YFSETQ. Written as DNA, the CDR3 is TGCGCCAGCAGAACCACCCCGACAGGGCCCTCCCCCAACGTCCTGACTTTC. Protein sequence: CASRTTPTGPSPNVLTF.

CDR3 DNA: TGCAGCGTTGGGGGACAAGGGGCGGGCAATGAGCAGTTCTTC. Translating gives CSVGGQGAGNEQFF. V and J are TRBV29-1 and TRBJ2-1; weak D call: TRBD1 (6 bases). Germline V gene data show CDR1 as SQVTM and CDR2 as ANQGSEA. V was shortened by 4 bases and J by 6 bases, with 16 bases between the two germline ends. The CDR3 runs to 14 residues.

J is TRBJ1-1 and V is TRBV30; tentative D call: TRBD1 (5 bases). This CDR3 is built from 14 residues. Trimming left V 0 bases short and J 2 bases short, with 10 bases between. Germline CDR1 is GTSNPN and CDR2 is SVGIG (reference sequence). The CDR3 DNA reads as TGTGCCTGGAGTGTACTCAGGGACAACACTGAAGCTTTCTTT. Translating it yields CAWSVLRDNTEAFF.

The chain employs TRBV25-1 and TRBJ1-2; possible D gene TRBD1, 6 bases. The CDR3 spans 17 residues. Per the germline V gene, CDR1 is MGHDK and CDR2 is SYGVNS. V was shortened by 1 base and J by 0 bases, with 15 bases between the two germline ends. The CDR3 nucleotides read TGTGCCAGCAGTGAATCTGGACAGCCTCTCGCTAACTATGGCTACACCTTC. It is translated as CASSESGQPLANYGYTF.

In its sample, this clone was seen a few times. The J gene is TRBJ1-1, the V gene TRBV25-1, with 7 bases lining up with TRBD1. The CDR3 extends over 13 amino acids. Germline CDR1 is MGHDK and CDR2 is SYGVNS. V dropped 6 bases and J dropped 4; count of bases not matched to a gene: 5. The CDR3 loop is CASRITGVTEAFF. DNA for the CDR3: TGTGCCAGCAGAATAACAGGGGTCACTGAAGCTTTCTTT.

The chain uses TRBV25-1 and TRBJ2-5, with 13 positions matching TRBD2. Germline CDR1 is MGHDK and CDR2 is SYGVNS. The CDR3 consists of 18 residues. After removal of 2 bases from V and 4 bases from J, the junction contained 10 bases not matched to a gene. The CDR3 reads CASSEEGRLAGGGETQYF. CDR3 DNA: TGTGCCAGCAGTGAAGAGGGGAGACTAGCGGGGGGCGGAGAGACCCAGTACTTC.

This clone has more than one count but fewer than ten. CDR3 region: CSDRDKPYGYTF. In DNA, the CDR3 is TGCAGCGATCGGGACAAACCATATGGCTACACCTTC. The chain recombines TRBV29-1 with TRBJ1-2; D is possibly TRBD1 (6 bases). This CDR3 is built from 12 residues. Germline CDR1 and CDR2: SQVTM and ANQGSEA. V was cut by 7 bases and J by 5 bases, with 14 bases left in between.

The J gene is TRBJ1-6, the V gene TRBV28; tentative D call: TRBD1 (6 bases). Between the trimmed V and J ends, which lost 5 bases and 7 bases, there was a span of 15 bases. This CDR3 has 15 amino acids. Germline V CDR1 and CDR2: MDHEN, SYDVKM. CDR3 DNA: TGTGCCAGCAGTCCGCCCTCGAGGGGGAATTCACCCCTCCACTTT. Translation: CASSPPSRGNSPLHF.

The gene calls are TRBV7-9 and TRBJ2-4; 7 nucleotides match TRBD1. Germline values: CDR1 SEHNR, CDR2 FQNEAQ (reference sequence). The CDR3 is made up of 15 amino acids. The trim removed 3 bases at V and 6 bases at J, leaving 8 bases unmatched. CDR3 DNA sequence: TGTGCCAGCAGCTTCGACACCGGGACAGCAAACATTCAGTACTTC. It is translated as CASSFDTGTANIQYF.